The sample holds a few counts of the clone carrying this TCR beta chain. TCRdb re-derived calls from the RT-PCR reads in MiXCR, one entry per CDR3 protein. This sample has 650,000 to 800,000 distinct CDR3 sequences; 12% to 15% occur once, and the top ten carry 3.6%. The specimen sequenced was memory CD4+ T cells from blood. The TCR originated in a female donor in good health, serving as a healthy control.

The CDR3 DNA sequence: TGTGCCATCAGTGAGTCGGGGACAGCGCAAGAGACCCAGTACTTC. It is translated as CAISESGTAQETQYF. V usage is TRBV10-3 and J usage is TRBJ2-5; 7 bases map to TRBD1. Losses at the gene ends were 0 bases for V and 2 bases for J; bases not matched to a gene: 3. The CDR3 spans 15 residues. CDR1 is ENHRY, CDR2 SYGVKD, per germline.